A selection of T cell receptor beta chains follows, all from one sample in a study of response to subunit inactivated influenza vaccine. TCRdb redid the calling of the RT-PCR reads with MiXCR, one entry per CDR3 protein. The table includes under 950,000 distinct CDR3 sequences, 21% detected once. Sequenced material: PBMCs from blood, taken 5 days after vaccination. The receptors derive from a man aged 45-60 years who received an inactivated influenza vaccine. CDR3s include the opening cysteine and the closing phenylalanine or tryptophan. Each record gives: V gene, clone size, CDR3 length, D gene, J gene, CDR3 protein, CDR3 DNA. A D gene is named only where the DNA matches it firmly. Rows give clone size only sometimes, using once, few, many, or a class for an expanded clone.

V: TRBV7-2
size: -
length: 16
D: TRBD2
J: TRBJ2-5
CDR3: CASSSASGGRGKTQYF
DNA: TGTGCCAGCAGCTCGGCGAGCGGGGGCCGAGGGAAGACCCAGTACTTC

V: TRBV20-1
size: few
length: 15
D: -
J: TRBJ2-5
CDR3: CSARVWPPPQETQYF
DNA: TGCAGTGCTAGAGTTTGGCCTCCCCCCCAAGAGACCCAGTACTTC

V: TRBV7-9
size: few
length: 11
D: -
J: TRBJ2-7
CDR3: CASSLVGSQYF
DNA: TGTGCCAGCAGCTTAGTTGGATCGCAGTACTTC

V: TRBV7-2
size: few
length: 16
D: TRBD1
J: TRBJ2-1
CDR3: CANPRDSASSYNEQFF
DNA: TGTGCCAACCCCAGGGACAGCGCAAGCTCCTACAATGAGCAGTTCTTC

V: TRBV12-3/TRBV12-4
size: -
length: 15
D: -
J: TRBJ2-7
CDR3: CASSLTGLGESEQYF
DNA: TGTGCCAGCAGTCTAACGGGCCTCGGCGAGTCCGAGCAGTACTTC

V: TRBV5-5
size: few
length: 16
D: -
J: TRBJ2-5
CDR3: CASSPRPGQNGETQYF
DNA: TGTGCCAGCAGTCCCAGGCCAGGACAGAACGGGGAGACCCAGTACTTC

V: TRBV10-3
size: many
length: 15
D: TRBD1
J: TRBJ2-1
CDR3: CAIKDRDITYNEQFF
DNA: TGTGCCATCAAGGACAGGGATATAACCTACAATGAGCAGTTCTTC

V: TRBV12-5
size: -
length: 14
D: TRBD2
J: TRBJ2-1
CDR3: CASGPSGSRAEQFF
DNA: TGTGCTAGTGGTCCTAGCGGGAGCCGGGCCGAGCAGTTCTTC

V: TRBV12-3/TRBV12-4
size: few
length: 16
D: -
J: TRBJ1-3
CDR3: CASSPGQSHSGNTIYF
DNA: TGTGCCAGCAGTCCTGGACAGTCGCACTCTGGAAACACCATATATTTT

V: TRBV28
size: -
length: 13
D: -
J: TRBJ2-7
CDR3: CARSPGTQNEQYF
DNA: TGTGCCAGGAGCCCCGGGACCCAGAACGAGCAGTACTTC

V: TRBV19
size: few
length: 11
D: -
J: TRBJ2-5
CDR3: CASSMTETQYF
DNA: TGTGCCAGTTCCATGACGGAGACCCAGTACTTC

V: TRBV28
size: -
length: 16
D: TRBD1
J: TRBJ2-5
CDR3: CASSLPGQGLVETQYF
DNA: TGTGCCAGCAGTTTGCCGGGACAGGGTTTGGTGGAGACCCAGTACTTC

V: TRBV29-1
size: once
length: 15
D: -
J: TRBJ2-1
CDR3: CSVGSGSPTYNEQFF
DNA: TGCAGCGTTGGTTCCGGGAGCCCTACCTACAATGAGCAGTTCTTC

V: TRBV12-3/TRBV12-4
size: few
length: 13
D: -
J: TRBJ1-1
CDR3: CASSPSVSTEAFF
DNA: TGTGCCAGCAGCCCCAGCGTGAGCACTGAAGCTTTCTTT

V: TRBV12-5
size: few
length: 13
D: TRBD1
J: TRBJ2-7
CDR3: CASGQTGSYEQYF
DNA: TGTGCTAGTGGACAGACAGGGAGTTACGAGCAGTACTTC

V: TRBV11-2
size: once
length: 19
D: TRBD2
J: TRBJ2-3
CDR3: CASSLNLGRGLAAPDTQYF
DNA: TGTGCCAGCAGCTTAAATCTCGGAAGGGGACTAGCGGCCCCGGATACGCAGTATTTT

V: TRBV10-3
size: -
length: 16
D: -
J: TRBJ1-2
CDR3: CAISESTLLVTHGYTF
DNA: TGTGCCATCAGTGAGTCGACTCTCTTGGTGACGCATGGCTACACCTTC